These T cell receptor beta chains were read from a single sample in a study of identical twins. Each CDR3 protein is one row after TCRdb ran MiXCR on the 5' RACE reads. The sample carries hundreds of thousands of distinct CDR3 sequences, roughly 20% recorded once. Separately, the same data were catalogued under a study of T cells expressing NK-cell markers.

The sequenced material came from PBMCs. All receptors come from a woman between 18 and 29 years old in good health. Each CDR3 is given with its conserved first and last residue. A D gene is named only where the DNA matches it firmly. Clone size is shown for a subset of rows, as once, few, many or a class of expanded clone.

NA	TRBV7-9	TRBJ2-6	NA	TGTGCCAGCAGCTTAGCGCGGGTCTATGGGGCCAACGTCCTGACTTTC	CASSLARVYGANVLTF
NA	TRBV23-1	TRBJ1-5	NA	TGCGCCAGCGGAGGACAGCCTCTTTTT	CASGGQPLF
few	TRBV6-1	TRBJ1-5	NA	TGTGCCAGCAGTGACTACTTGGGACAGCCCCAGCATTTT	CASSDYLGQPQHF
NA	TRBV5-6	TRBJ1-1	NA	TGTGCCAGCAGCTTGGGAACGATGGGGAACACTGAAGCTTTCTTT	CASSLGTMGNTEAFF
NA	TRBV15	TRBJ1-5	NA	TGTGCCACCAGCAGAGTTCGGAGGGGCAATCAGCCCCAGCATTTT	CATSRVRRGNQPQHF
few	TRBV5-1	TRBJ2-2	TRBD1	TGCGCCAGCAGCTTGGGGGACAGGGACTCCGGGGAGCTGTTTTTT	CASSLGDRDSGELFF
NA	TRBV20-1	TRBJ2-1	NA	TGCAGTGCCACGCAGGACTCCTACAATGAGCAGTTCTTC	CSATQDSYNEQFF
many	TRBV12-3/TRBV12-4	TRBJ2-1	NA	TGTGCCAGCAGTTTTAGGGACTCAAAACACAATGAGCAGTTCTTC	CASSFRDSKHNEQFF
few	TRBV6-1	TRBJ2-7	NA	TGTGCCAGCAGTCGCGCTGGACAGACCTACGAGCAGTACTTC	CASSRAGQTYEQYF
many	TRBV14	TRBJ2-3	NA	TGTGCCAGCAGCCAAGAAGATACGCAGTATTTT	CASSQEDTQYF
NA	TRBV7-2	TRBJ2-6	NA	TGTGCCGCGGGCGATCTCGCCCCTGGGGCCAACGTCCTGACTTTC	CAAGDLAPGANVLTF
few	TRBV20-1	TRBJ1-2	TRBD1	TGCAGTGCGCGACCGGGACAGTCCCACACCTTC	CSARPGQSHTF
few	TRBV6-1	TRBJ2-5	NA	TGTGCCAGCGAGTCGGGGGGCGGTCGCCAAGAGACCCAGTACTTC	CASESGGGRQETQYF
NA	TRBV7-6	TRBJ2-7	NA	TGTGCCAGCAGCTTAGGTTCGGACAGTACCTACGAGCAGTACTTC	CASSLGSDSTYEQYF
few	TRBV29-1	TRBJ2-3	NA	TGCAGCGTTGAACAAGCAGATACGCAGTATTTT	CSVEQADTQYF
NA	TRBV29-1	TRBJ2-1	NA	TGCAGCGCCAGCTCCCAGCGGCCTTACAATGAGCAGTTCTTC	CSASSQRPYNEQFF